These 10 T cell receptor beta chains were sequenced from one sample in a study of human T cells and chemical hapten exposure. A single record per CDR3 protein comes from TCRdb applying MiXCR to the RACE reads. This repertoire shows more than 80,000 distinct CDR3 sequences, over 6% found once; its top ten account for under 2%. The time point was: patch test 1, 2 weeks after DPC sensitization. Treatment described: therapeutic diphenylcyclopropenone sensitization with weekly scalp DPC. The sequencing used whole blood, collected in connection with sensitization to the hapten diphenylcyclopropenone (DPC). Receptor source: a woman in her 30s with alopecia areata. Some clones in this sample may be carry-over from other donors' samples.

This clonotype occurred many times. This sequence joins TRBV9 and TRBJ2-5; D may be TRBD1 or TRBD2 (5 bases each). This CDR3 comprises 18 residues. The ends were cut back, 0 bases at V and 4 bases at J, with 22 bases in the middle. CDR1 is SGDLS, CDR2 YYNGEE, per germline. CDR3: CASSVGGSLIGAGETQYF. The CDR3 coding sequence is TGTGCCAGCAGCGTAGGGGGGTCCTTAATAGGTGCGGGAGAGACCCAGTACTTC. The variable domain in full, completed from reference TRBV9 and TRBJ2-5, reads DSGVTQTPKHLITATGQRVTLRCSPRSGDLSVYWYQQSLDQGLQFLIQYYNGEERAKGNILERFSAQQFPDLHSELNLSSLELGDSALYFCASSVGGSLIGAGETQYFGPGTRLLVL.

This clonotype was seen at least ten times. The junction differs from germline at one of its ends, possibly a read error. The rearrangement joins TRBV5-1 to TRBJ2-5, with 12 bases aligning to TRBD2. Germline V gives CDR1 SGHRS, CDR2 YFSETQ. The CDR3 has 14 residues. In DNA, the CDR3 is TGTGCCAGCAGTCAGACTAGCGGGGGAGAGACCCAGTACTTC. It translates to CASSQTSGGETQYF.

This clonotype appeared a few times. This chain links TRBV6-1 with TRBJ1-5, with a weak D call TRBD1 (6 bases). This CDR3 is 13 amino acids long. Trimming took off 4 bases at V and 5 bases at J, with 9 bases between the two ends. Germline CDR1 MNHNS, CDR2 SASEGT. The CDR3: CASSAYRDQPQHF. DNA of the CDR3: TGTGCCAGCAGTGCCTACAGGGATCAGCCCCAGCATTTT.

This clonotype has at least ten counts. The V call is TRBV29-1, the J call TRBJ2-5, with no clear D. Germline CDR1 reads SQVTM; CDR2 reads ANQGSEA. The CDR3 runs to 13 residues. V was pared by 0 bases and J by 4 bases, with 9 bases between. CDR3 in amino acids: CSVEEQRGETQYF. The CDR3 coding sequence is TGCAGCGTTGAAGAACAGCGAGGAGAGACCCAGTACTTC.

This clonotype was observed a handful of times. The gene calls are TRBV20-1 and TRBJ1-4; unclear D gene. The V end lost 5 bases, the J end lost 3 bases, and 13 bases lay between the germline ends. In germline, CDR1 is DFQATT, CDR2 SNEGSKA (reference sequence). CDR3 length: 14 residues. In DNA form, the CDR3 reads TGCAGTGCTTCGGTCTTAGCCCCTAATGAAAAACTGTTTTTT. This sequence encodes CSASVLAPNEKLFF.

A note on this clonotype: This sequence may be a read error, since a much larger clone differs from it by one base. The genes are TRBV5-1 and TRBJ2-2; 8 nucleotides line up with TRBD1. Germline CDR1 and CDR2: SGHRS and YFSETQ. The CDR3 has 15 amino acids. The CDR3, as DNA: TGCGCCAGCAGCCCTGGACAGGGAATCACCGGGGAGCCGTTTTTT. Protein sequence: CASSPGQGITGEPFF.

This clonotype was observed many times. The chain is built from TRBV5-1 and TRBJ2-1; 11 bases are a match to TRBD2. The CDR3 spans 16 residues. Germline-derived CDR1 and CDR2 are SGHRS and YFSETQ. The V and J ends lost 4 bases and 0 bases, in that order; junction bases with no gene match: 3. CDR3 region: CASSPGLAGSYNEQFF. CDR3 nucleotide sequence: TGCGCCAGCAGCCCAGGACTAGCGGGCTCCTACAATGAGCAGTTCTTC.

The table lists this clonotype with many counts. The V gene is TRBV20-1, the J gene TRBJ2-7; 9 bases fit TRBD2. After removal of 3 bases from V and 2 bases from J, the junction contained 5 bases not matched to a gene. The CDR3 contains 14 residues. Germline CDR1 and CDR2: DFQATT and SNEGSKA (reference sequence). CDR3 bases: TGCAGTGCTAGCCCTAGCGGGGACCCCTACGAGCAGTACTTC. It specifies CSASPSGDPYEQYF.

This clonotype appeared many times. In nucleotides, the CDR3 is TGTGCCAGCAGCTTAGAGGGCGCCGCTAACTATGGCTACACCTTC. It yields the protein CASSLEGAANYGYTF. The chain links TRBV11-2 to TRBJ1-2; D uncertain. Per germline, CDR1 SGHAT and CDR2 FQNNGV. CDR3 size: 15 residues. V was pared by 0 bases and J by 0 bases, with 8 bases between.

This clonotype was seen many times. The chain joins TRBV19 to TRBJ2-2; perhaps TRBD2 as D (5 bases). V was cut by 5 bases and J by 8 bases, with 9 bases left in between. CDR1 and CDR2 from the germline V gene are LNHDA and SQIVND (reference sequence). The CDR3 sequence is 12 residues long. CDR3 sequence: CASSPRGGELFF. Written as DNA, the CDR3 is TGTGCCAGTAGTCCCCGGGGTGGGGAGCTGTTTTTT.